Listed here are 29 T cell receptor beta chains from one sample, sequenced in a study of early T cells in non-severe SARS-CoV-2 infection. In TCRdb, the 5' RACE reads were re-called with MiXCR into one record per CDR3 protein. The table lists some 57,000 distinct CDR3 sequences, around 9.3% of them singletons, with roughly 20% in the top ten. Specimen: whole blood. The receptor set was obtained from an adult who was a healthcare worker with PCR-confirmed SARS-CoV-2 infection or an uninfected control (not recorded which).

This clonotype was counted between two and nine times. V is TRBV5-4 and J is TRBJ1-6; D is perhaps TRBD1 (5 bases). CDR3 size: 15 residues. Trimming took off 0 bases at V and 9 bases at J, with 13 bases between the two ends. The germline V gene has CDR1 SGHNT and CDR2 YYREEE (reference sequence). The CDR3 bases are TGTGCCAGCAGCTTGGACCAGGGAGGGAGTTCACCCCTCCACTTT. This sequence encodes CASSLDQGGSSPLHF. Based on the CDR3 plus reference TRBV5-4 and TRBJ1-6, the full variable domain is ETGVTQSPTHLIKTRGQQVTLRCSSQSGHNTVSWYQQALGQGPQFIFQYYREEENGRGNFPPRFSGLQFPNYSSELNVNALELDDSALYLCASSLDQGGSSPLHFGNGTRLTVT.

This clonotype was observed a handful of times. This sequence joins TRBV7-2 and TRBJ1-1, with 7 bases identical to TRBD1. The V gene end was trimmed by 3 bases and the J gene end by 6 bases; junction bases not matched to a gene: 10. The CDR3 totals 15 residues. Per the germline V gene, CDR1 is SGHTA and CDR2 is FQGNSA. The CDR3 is CASSLGNRGRPEAFF. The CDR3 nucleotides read TGTGCCAGCAGCTTGGGAAACAGGGGAAGACCTGAAGCTTTCTTT.

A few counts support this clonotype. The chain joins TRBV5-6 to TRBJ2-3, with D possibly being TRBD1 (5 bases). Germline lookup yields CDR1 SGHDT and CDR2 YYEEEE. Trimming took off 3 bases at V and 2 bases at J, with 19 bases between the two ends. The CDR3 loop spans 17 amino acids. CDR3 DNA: TGTGCCAGCAGCTCACGAAACGGACACGATATCACAGATACGCAGTATTTT. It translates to CASSSRNGHDITDTQYF. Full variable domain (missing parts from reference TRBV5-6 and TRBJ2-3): DAGVTQSPTHLIKTRGQQVTLRCSPKSGHDTVSWYQQALGQGPQFIFQYYEEEERQRGNFPDRFSGHQFPNYSSELNVNALLLGDSALYLCASSSRNGHDITDTQYFGPGTRLTVL.

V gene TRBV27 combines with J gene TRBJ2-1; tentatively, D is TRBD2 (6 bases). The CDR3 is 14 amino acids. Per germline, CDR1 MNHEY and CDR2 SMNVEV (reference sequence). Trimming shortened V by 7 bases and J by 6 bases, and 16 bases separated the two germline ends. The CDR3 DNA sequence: TGTGCCAGCACAGGAGGGGCAGCGACCAATGAGCAGTTCTTC. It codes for CASTGGAATNEQFF.

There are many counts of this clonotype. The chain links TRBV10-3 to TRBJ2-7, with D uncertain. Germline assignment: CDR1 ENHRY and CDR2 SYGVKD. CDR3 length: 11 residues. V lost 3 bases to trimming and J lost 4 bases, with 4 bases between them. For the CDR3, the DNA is TGTGCCATCAGTGAAACTTACGAGCAGTACTTC. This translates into CAISETYEQYF.

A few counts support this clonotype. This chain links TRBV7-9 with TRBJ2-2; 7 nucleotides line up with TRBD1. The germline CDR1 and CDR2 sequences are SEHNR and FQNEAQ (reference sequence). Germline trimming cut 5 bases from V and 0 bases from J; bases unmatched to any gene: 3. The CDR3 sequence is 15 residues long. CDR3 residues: CASSTGVSNTGELFF. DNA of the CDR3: TGTGCCAGCAGCACAGGGGTATCGAACACCGGGGAGCTGTTTTTT.

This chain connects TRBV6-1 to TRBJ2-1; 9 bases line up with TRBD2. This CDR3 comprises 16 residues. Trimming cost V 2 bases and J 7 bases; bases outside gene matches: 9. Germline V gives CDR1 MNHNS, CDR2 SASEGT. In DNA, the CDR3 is TGTGCCAGCAGTGAACTCGGCGGGGGGGCTGGAAATGAGCAGTTCTTC. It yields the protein CASSELGGGAGNEQFF.

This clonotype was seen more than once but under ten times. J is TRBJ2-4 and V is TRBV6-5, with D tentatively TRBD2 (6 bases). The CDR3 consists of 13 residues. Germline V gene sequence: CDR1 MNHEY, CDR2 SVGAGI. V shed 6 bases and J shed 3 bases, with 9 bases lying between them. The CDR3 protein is CASRGGNKNIQYF. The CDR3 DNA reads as TGTGCCAGCAGGGGAGGCAACAAAAACATTCAGTACTTC.

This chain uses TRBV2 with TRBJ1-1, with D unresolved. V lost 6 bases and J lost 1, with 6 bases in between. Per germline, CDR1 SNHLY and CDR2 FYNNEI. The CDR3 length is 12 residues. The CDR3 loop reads CASRLTNTEAFF. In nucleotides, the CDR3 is TGTGCCAGCAGACTGACGAACACTGAAGCTTTCTTT.

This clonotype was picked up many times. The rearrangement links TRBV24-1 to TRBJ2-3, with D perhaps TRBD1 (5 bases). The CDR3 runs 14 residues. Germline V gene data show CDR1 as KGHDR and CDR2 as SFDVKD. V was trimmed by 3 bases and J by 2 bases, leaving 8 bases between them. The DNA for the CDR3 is TGTGCCACCAGTGATAGACAGTTCACAGATACGCAGTATTTT. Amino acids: CATSDRQFTDTQYF.

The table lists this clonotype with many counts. The CDR3 loop reads CSAVTRSEQYF. In DNA form, the CDR3 reads TGCAGCGCCGTGACTAGGAGCGAGCAGTACTTC. The V call is TRBV29-1, the J call TRBJ2-7; possible D gene TRBD2, 6 bases. Trimming removed 7 bases from V and 6 bases from J, with 13 bases in between. Germline lookup yields CDR1 SQVTM and CDR2 ANQGSEA. This CDR3 spans 11 amino acids.

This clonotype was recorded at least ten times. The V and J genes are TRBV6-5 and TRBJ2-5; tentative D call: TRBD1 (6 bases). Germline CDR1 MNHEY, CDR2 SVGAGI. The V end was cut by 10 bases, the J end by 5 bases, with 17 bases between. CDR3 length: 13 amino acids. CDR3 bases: TGTGCCACCGGACAGTACCTAGGGGAGACCCAGTACTTC. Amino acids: CATGQYLGETQYF.

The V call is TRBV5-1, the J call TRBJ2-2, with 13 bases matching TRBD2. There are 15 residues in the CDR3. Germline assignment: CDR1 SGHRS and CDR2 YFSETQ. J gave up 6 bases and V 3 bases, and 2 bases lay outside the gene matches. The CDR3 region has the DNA TGCGCCAGCAGCTCGGGACTAGCGGGGCCCGGGGAGCTGTTTTTT. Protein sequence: CASSSGLAGPGELFF.

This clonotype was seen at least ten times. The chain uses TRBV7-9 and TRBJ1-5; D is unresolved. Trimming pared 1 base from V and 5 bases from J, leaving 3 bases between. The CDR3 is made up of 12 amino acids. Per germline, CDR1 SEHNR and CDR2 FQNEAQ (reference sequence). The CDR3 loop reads CASSLEDQPQHF. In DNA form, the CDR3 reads TGTGCCAGCAGCTTAGAAGATCAGCCCCAGCATTTT.

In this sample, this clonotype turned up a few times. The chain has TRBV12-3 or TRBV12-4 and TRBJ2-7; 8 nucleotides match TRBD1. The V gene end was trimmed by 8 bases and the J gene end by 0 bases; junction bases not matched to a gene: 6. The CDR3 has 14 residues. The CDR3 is CASARDRPSYEQYF. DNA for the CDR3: TGTGCCAGCGCCCGGGACAGGCCCTCCTACGAGCAGTACTTC.

The CDR3 region has the DNA TGCAGCACCGACGGTGCGGGGGGCGACACAGATACGCAGTATTTT. Protein sequence: CSTDGAGGDTDTQYF. The chain uses TRBV29-1 and TRBJ2-3; 8 bases fit TRBD2. Germline V gives CDR1 SQVTM, CDR2 ANQGSEA. The CDR3 has 15 residues. The ends lost 8 bases at V and 2 bases at J; junction bases unmatched: 12.

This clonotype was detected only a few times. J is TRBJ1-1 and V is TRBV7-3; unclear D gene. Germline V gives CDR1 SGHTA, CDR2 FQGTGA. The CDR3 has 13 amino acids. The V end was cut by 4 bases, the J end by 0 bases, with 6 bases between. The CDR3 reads CASSSAMNTEAFF. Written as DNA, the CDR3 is TGTGCCAGCAGCTCAGCCATGAACACTGAAGCTTTCTTT.

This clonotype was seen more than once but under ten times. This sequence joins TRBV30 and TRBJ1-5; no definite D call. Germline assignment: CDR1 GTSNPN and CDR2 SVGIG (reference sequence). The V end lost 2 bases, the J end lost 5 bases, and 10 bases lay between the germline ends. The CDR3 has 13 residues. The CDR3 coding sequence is TGTGCCTGGAGTCCCAGCGGGGATCAGCCCCAGCATTTT. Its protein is CAWSPSGDQPQHF.

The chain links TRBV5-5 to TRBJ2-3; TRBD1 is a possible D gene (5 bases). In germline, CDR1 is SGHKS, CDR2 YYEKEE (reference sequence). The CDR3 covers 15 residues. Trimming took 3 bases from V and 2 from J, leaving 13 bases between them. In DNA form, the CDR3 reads TGTGCCAGCAGCTCCTGGACATCATTCACAGATACGCAGTATTTT. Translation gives CASSSWTSFTDTQYF. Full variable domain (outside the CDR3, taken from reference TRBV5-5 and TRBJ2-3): DAGVTQSPTHLIKTRGQQVTLRCSPISGHKSVSWYQQVLGQGPQFIFQYYEKEERGRGNFPDRFSARQFPNYSSELNVNALLLGDSALYLCASSSWTSFTDTQYFGPGTRLTVL.

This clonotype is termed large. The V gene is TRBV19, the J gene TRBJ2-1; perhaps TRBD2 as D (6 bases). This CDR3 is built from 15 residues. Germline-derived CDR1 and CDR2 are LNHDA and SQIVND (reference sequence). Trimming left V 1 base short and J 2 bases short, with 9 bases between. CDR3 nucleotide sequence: TGTGCCAGTAGTATAGCGGGGGTCGCCTACAATGAGCAGTTCTTC. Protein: CASSIAGVAYNEQFF. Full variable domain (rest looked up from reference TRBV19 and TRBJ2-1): DGGITQSPKYLFRKEGQNVTLSCEQNLNHDAMYWYRQDPGQGLRLIYYSQIVNDFQKGDIAEGYSVSREKKESFPLTVTSAQKNPTAFYLCASSIAGVAYNEQFFGPGTRLTVL.

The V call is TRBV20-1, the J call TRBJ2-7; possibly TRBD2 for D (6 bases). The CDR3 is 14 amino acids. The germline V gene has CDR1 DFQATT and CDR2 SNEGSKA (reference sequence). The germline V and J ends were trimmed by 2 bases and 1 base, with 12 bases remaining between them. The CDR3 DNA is TGCAGTGCTAGACGCCCCGCGGGGTCCTACGAGCAGTACTTC. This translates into CSARRPAGSYEQYF.

CDR3 sequence: CATSGQPNTGELFF. For the CDR3, the DNA is TGTGCCACCTCGGGGCAGCCGAACACCGGGGAGCTGTTTTTT. This chain uses TRBV5-5 with TRBJ2-2; D assignment may be TRBD1 or TRBD2 (5 bases each). The CDR3 runs to 14 residues. Germline V lookup: CDR1 SGHKS, CDR2 YYEKEE (reference sequence). Trimming stripped 9 bases from V and 0 bases from J, with 12 bases between.

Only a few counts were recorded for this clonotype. This CDR3 is CASRPGTQEKLFF. The DNA of the CDR3 is TGTGCCAGCCGACCAGGGACGCAAGAAAAACTGTTTTTT. The chain recombines TRBV7-2 with TRBJ1-4, with a tentative D call TRBD1 (5 bases). Germline CDR1 reads SGHTA; CDR2 reads FQGNSA. This CDR3 has 13 amino acids. V lost 8 bases and J lost 8, with 15 bases in between.

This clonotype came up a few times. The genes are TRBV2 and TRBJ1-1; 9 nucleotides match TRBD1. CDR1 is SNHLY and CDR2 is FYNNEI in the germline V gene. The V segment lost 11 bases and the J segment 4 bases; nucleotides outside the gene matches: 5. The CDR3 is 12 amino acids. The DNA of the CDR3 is TGTGCCTCTAGGGGACAGGGCACTGAAGCTTTCTTT. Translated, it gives CASRGQGTEAFF.

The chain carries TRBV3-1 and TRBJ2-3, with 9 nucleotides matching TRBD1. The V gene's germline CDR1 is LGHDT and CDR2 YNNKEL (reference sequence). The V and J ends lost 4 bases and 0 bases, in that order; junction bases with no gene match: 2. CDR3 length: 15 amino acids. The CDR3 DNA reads TGTGCCAGCAGCCCGGGGACAGGGAGCACAGATACGCAGTATTTT. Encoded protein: CASSPGTGSTDTQYF.

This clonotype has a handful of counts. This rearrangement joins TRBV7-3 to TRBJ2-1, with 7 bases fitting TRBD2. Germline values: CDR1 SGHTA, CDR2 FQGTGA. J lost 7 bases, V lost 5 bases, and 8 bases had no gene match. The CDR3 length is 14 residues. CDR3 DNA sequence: TGTGCCAGCAGCCGCGGAGGGGAGGGAAATGAGCAGTTCTTC. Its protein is CASSRGGEGNEQFF.

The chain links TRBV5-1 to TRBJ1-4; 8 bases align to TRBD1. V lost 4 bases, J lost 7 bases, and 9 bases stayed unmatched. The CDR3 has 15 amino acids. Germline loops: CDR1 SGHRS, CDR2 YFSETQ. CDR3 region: CASSATGVGSEKLFF. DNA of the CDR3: TGCGCCAGCAGCGCGACAGGGGTCGGGAGTGAAAAACTGTTTTTT.

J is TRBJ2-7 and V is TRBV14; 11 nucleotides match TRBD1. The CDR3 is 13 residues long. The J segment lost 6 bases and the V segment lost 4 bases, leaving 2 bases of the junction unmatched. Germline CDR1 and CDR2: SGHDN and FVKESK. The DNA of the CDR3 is TGTGCCAGCAGCCTAGGGACAGGGGGCGAGCAGTACTTC. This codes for CASSLGTGGEQYF.

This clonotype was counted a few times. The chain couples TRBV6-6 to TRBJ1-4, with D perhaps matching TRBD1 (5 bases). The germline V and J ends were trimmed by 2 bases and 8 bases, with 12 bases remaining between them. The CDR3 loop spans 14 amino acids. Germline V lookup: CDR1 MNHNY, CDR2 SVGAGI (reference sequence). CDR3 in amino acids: CASSYGTGGEKLFF. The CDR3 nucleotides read TGTGCCAGCAGTTACGGGACCGGTGGGGAAAAACTGTTTTTT.